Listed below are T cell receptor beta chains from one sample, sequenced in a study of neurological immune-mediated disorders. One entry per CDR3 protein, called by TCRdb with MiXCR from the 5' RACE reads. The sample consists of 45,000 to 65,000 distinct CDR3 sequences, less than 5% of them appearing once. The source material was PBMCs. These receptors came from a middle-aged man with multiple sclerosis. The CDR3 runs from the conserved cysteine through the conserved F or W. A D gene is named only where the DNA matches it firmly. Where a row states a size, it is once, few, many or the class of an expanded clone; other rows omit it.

TGTGCCAGCAGCCAAGATGGAGGGGGATTCGAGTCCTCACCCCTCAACTTT | CASSQDGGGFESSPLNF | TRBJ1-6 | NA | TRBV3-1 | 17 | many
TGCAGTGCTAGAGATCTCAGGACAGATTACGAGCAGTACTTC | CSARDLRTDYEQYF | TRBJ2-7 | NA | TRBV20-1 | 14 | NA
TGTGCCAGCAGCACCGGGACAGCCATCGATGAGCAGTTCTTC | CASSTGTAIDEQFF | TRBJ2-1 | TRBD1 | TRBV7-9 | 14 | many
TGTGCCACAAAAGGCCTATCCCCCGGGGAGCAGTTCTTC | CATKGLSPGEQFF | TRBJ2-1 | NA | TRBV24-1 | 13 | many
TGTGCCAGCAGCCGACCCGGGACAGGGACCCCTGAAGCTTTCTTT | CASSRPGTGTPEAFF | TRBJ1-1 | TRBD1 | TRBV6-5 | 15 | many
TGTGCCAGCAGCTTAGGGCCTAGCGAAACCTACGAGCAGTACTTC | CASSLGPSETYEQYF | TRBJ2-7 | NA | TRBV11-2 | 15 | many
TGTGCCAGCAGCTCTCGGGACATTGCAACTAATGAAAAACTGTTTTTT | CASSSRDIATNEKLFF | TRBJ1-4 | NA | TRBV7-2 | 16 | many
TGTGCCAGCAGCTGGGGACAGCCGAATCAGCCCCAGAATTTT | CASSWGQPNQPQNF | TRBJ1-5 | TRBD1 | TRBV5-5 | 14 | NA
TGCGCCAGCAGCTTGTCTATCTCTGGAAACACCATATATTTT | CASSLSISGNTIYF | TRBJ1-3 | NA | TRBV5-1 | 14 | few
TGCAGCGTTCCGGGACTAGCGGGACGGATCACAGATACGCAGTATTTT | CSVPGLAGRITDTQYF | TRBJ2-3 | TRBD2 | TRBV29-1 | 16 | NA
TGTGCCAGCAGCCCTAGGAGCTCTGGGGCCAACGTCCTGACTTTC | CASSPRSSGANVLTF | TRBJ2-6 | NA | TRBV2 | 15 | many
TGCAGTGCCATGGATAATGAGCAGTTCTTC | CSAMDNEQFF | TRBJ2-1 | NA | TRBV20-1 | 10 | many
TGCAGTGCTAGAGTTCGGACGGGGCCCAGTTATGACGAGCAGTACTTC | CSARVRTGPSYDEQYF | TRBJ2-7 | NA | TRBV20-1 | 16 | many
TGTGCCAGCAGTTTATTGGGTGGGAACGAGTTCTTC | CASSLLGGNEFF | TRBJ2-1 | NA | TRBV12-3/TRBV12-4 | 12 | many
TGTGCCAGCTCACCACCTCAAAATCGGGACACCGGGGAGCTGTTTTTT | CASSPPQNRDTGELFF | TRBJ2-2 | NA | TRBV18 | 16 | few
TGTGCCAGCAGCAGGGCGGGGAACACTGAAGCTTTCTTT | CASSRAGNTEAFF | TRBJ1-1 | NA | TRBV12-3/TRBV12-4 | 13 | many
TGTGCCAGCAGTTACTTGGACCGGGACTACGAGCAGTACTTC | CASSYLDRDYEQYF | TRBJ2-7 | NA | TRBV6-6 | 14 | many
TGTGCCAGCAGTGGGGGCCCACAAGAGACCCAGTACTTC | CASSGGPQETQYF | TRBJ2-5 | NA | TRBV12-3/TRBV12-4 | 13 | many
TGTGCCAGCAGTTACTCTCCCTACGAGCAGTACTTC | CASSYSPYEQYF | TRBJ2-7 | NA | TRBV6-6 | 12 | many
TGTGCCAGCAGTTTAATCGGTTACAATGAGCAGTTCTTC | CASSLIGYNEQFF | TRBJ2-1 | NA | TRBV12-3/TRBV12-4 | 13 | few
TGTGCCAGCATCCCTGAGCCCCGCGGCTATGGCTACACCTTC | CASIPEPRGYGYTF | TRBJ1-2 | NA | TRBV12-3/TRBV12-4 | 14 | NA
TGCAGCGTTGCCTCCCAAGAGACCCAGTACTTC | CSVASQETQYF | TRBJ2-5 | NA | TRBV29-1 | 11 | NA
TGCGCCAGCAGCTCCCCGGGACTAGCGGGAGGCGGCGCCGGGGAGCTGTTTTTT | CASSSPGLAGGGAGELFF | TRBJ2-2 | TRBD2 | TRBV5-1 | 18 | few
TGCAGCGTTGAGGCAGGGCGGGACTATGGCTACACCTTC | CSVEAGRDYGYTF | TRBJ1-2 | NA | TRBV29-1 | 13 | few
TGTGCCAGCAGCTCAAGCGGGAGGGCCACGAATGAGCAGTTCTTC | CASSSSGRATNEQFF | TRBJ2-1 | TRBD2 | TRBV12-3/TRBV12-4 | 15 | many
TGCAGTGCTAGACCAGGGACCACCTACGAGCAGTACTTC | CSARPGTTYEQYF | TRBJ2-7 | NA | TRBV20-1 | 13 | many
TGTGCCAGCAGCTCGAGGTCCAGCGGGTGGATTAACAATGAGCAGTTCTTC | CASSSRSSGWINNEQFF | TRBJ2-1 | NA | TRBV14 | 17 | few
TGTGCCAGCAGTTCTGTGGGACAGGGGGTACGAGAGACCCAGTACTTC | CASSSVGQGVRETQYF | TRBJ2-5 | TRBD1 | TRBV6-6 | 16 | many
TGTGCCACCAGCAGGAATTTAGCGGGAGGGCCACCTGAGCAGTTCTTC | CATSRNLAGGPPEQFF | TRBJ2-1 | TRBD2 | TRBV15 | 16 | few
TGCGCCAGCAGCTTTTCAGGAGTAGGTCACCAAGAGACCCAGTACTTC | CASSFSGVGHQETQYF | TRBJ2-5 | NA | TRBV5-1 | 16 | many
TGTGCCATCAGTGAGTTAGAGCAAGAGACCCAGTACTTC | CAISELEQETQYF | TRBJ2-5 | NA | TRBV10-3 | 13 | NA
TGCAGTGCTAGAGATCATATAGCAGGGGTGAATCAGCCCCAGCATTTT | CSARDHIAGVNQPQHF | TRBJ1-5 | NA | TRBV20-1 | 16 | NA
TGTGCCAGCAGTTTCGGACTAGCGGGAGTCAATGAGCAGTTCTTC | CASSFGLAGVNEQFF | TRBJ2-1 | TRBD2 | TRBV27 | 15 | NA
TGCAGTGCTGTCCGCACAGGAGGGTCACCCCTCAACTTT | CSAVRTGGSPLNF | TRBJ1-6 | NA | TRBV20-1 | 13 | many
TGCGCCAGCAGCTTGGCGGTAGGCGCAAACATTCAGTACTTC | CASSLAVGANIQYF | TRBJ2-4 | NA | TRBV5-1 | 14 | many
TGCAGTGCGAGATTGGCTTTCTTT | CSARLAFF | TRBJ1-1 | NA | TRBV20-1 | 8 | few
TGTGCCAGCAGCCCAGGGGGCTCCTACGAGCAGTACTTC | CASSPGGSYEQYF | TRBJ2-7 | TRBD1 | TRBV11-2 | 13 | many
TGTGCCAGCAGTTTAGGAGCTAGAGGACCAGATACGCAGTATTTT | CASSLGARGPDTQYF | TRBJ2-3 | NA | TRBV6-6 | 15 | many
TGCAGCGTTGAAGATCAGGGTTACGAGCAGTACTTC | CSVEDQGYEQYF | TRBJ2-7 | NA | TRBV29-1 | 12 | many
TGCGCCAGCAGGGCCCTCGACAGCTCAAGCGGGGAGCTGTTTTTT | CASRALDSSSGELFF | TRBJ2-2 | NA | TRBV10-2 | 15 | NA
TGTGCCATCAGCCAGGGACAGGGTTACGAGCAGTACTTC | CAISQGQGYEQYF | TRBJ2-7 | TRBD1 | TRBV10-3 | 13 | NA
TGTGCCAGTAGTACCTCGCGGTGGCCCAATCAGCCCCAGAATTTT | CASSTSRWPNQPQNF | TRBJ1-5 | NA | TRBV19 | 15 | NA
TGCAGTGCTAGAGATCGTCACGGGTTCTACAATGAGCAGTTCTTC | CSARDRHGFYNEQFF | TRBJ2-1 | NA | TRBV20-1 | 15 | many
TGTGCCATCTCGGAAGGGACAGATACGCAGTATTTT | CAISEGTDTQYF | TRBJ2-3 | NA | TRBV10-3 | 12 | many
TGCAGTGCTAGAGAAGAGGGAGGCTACGAGCAGTACTTC | CSAREEGGYEQYF | TRBJ2-7 | NA | TRBV20-1 | 13 | many